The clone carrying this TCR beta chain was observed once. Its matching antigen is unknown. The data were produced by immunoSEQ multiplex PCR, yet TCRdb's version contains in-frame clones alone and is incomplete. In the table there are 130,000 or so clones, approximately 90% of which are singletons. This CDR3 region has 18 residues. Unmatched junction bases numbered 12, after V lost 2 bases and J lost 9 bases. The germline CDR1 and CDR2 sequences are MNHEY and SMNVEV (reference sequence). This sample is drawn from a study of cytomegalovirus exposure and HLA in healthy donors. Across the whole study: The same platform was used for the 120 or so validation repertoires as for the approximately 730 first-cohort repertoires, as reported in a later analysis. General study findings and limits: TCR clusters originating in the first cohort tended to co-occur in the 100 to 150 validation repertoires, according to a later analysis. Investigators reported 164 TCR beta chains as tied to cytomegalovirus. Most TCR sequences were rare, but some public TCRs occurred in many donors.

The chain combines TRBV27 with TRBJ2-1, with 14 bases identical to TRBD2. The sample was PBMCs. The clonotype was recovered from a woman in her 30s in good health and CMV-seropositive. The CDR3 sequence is CASSLPRPGLAGEREQFF. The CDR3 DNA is TGTGCCAGCAGTTTACCGCGACCGGGACTAGCGGGAGAACGTGAGCAGTTCTTC.